Listed here is a single T cell receptor (beta chain). CDR1 is SQVTM, CDR2 ANQGSEA, per germline. This CDR3 region has 14 residues. The junction had 4 bases not matched to a gene; V was cut back by 5 bases and J by 3 bases. The sample is drawn from a study of blood T cell repertoires in COVID-19. Looking at the study overall: The samples span acute and convalescent COVID-19 from the United States, Italy and Spain.

Clones were read by immunoSEQ multiplex PCR, and TCRdb kept only the in-frame ones, dropping some. The sample contains under 300,000 clones, around 87% of which appear only once. The sample taken for sequencing was peripheral blood. This TCR was sampled from a woman in her seventies with active or convalescent COVID-19. V usage is TRBV29-1 and J usage is TRBJ1-6, with 7 bases matching TRBD1. CDR3 in amino acids: CSVQGVGYNSPLHF. As DNA, the CDR3 is TGCAGCGTTCAGGGGGTCGGCTATAATTCACCCCTCCACTTT.